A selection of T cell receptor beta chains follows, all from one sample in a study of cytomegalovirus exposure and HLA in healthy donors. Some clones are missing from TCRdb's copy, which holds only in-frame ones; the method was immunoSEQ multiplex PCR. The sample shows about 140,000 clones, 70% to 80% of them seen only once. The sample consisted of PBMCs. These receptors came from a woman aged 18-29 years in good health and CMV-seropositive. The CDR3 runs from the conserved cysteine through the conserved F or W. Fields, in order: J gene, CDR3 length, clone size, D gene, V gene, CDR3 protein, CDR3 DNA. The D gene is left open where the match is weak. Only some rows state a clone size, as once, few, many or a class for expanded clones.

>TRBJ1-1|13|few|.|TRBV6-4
CASSVREDTEAFF
TGTGCCAGCAGTGTGAGGGAGGACACTGAAGCTTTCTTT
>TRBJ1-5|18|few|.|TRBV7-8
CASSLEFAGGASNQPQHF
TGTGCCAGCAGCTTAGAATTCGCCGGGGGAGCGAGCAATCAGCCCCAGCATTTT
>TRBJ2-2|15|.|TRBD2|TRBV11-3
CASSPSGGATGELFF
TGTGCCAGCAGCCCAAGCGGGGGGGCGACCGGGGAGCTGTTTTTT
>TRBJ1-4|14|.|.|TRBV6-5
CASSFDRPNEKLFF
TGTGCCAGCAGTTTTGACAGACCCAATGAAAAACTGTTTTTT
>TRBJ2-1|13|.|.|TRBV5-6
CASSPTGASGEFF
TGTGCCAGCAGCCCGACGGGGGCGAGCGGGGAGTTCTTC
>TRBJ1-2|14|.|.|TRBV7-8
CASSLEVGRLSYTF
TGTGCCAGCAGCTTAGAAGTGGGGCGGCTTAGTTACACCTTC
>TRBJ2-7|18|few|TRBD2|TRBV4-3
CASSQDWSISGGSYEQYF
TGCGCCAGCAGCCAAGATTGGAGTATTAGCGGGGGCTCCTACGAGCAGTACTTC
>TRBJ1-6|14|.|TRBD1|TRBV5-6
CASSDRGRNSPLHF
TGTGCCAGCTCGGACAGGGGGCGTAATTCACCCCTCCACTTT
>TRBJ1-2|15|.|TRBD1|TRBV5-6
CASSADRVANYGYTF
TGTGCCAGCAGCGCGGACAGGGTAGCTAACTATGGCTACACCTTC
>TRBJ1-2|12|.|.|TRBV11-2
CASRTVNYGYTF
TGTGCCAGCCGAACAGTTAACTATGGCTACACCTTC
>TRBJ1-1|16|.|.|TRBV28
CASSFGRGWGNTEAFF
TGTGCCAGCAGTTTTGGAAGAGGGTGGGGGAACACTGAAGCTTTCTTT
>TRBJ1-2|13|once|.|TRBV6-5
CASSYGLNYGYTF
TGTGCCAGCAGTTACGGGCTGAACTATGGCTACACCTTC
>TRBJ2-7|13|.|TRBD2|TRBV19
CASSIGTKREQYF
TGTGCCAGTAGTATTGGGACTAAAAGGGAGCAGTACTTC
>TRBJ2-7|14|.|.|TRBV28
CASNTGFSPYEQYF
TGTGCCAGCAATACAGGGTTTTCCCCCTACGAGCAGTACTTC
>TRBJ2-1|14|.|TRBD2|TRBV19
CASSMERGGYEQFF
TGTGCCAGTAGTATGGAGCGGGGGGGCTATGAGCAGTTCTTC
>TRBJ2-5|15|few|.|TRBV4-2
CASSQERGGEETQYF
TGTGCCAGCAGCCAAGAAAGGGGCGGGGAAGAGACCCAGTACTTC
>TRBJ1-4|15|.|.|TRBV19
CASSREGATNEKLFF
TGTGCCAGTAGTCGTGAGGGGGCAACTAATGAAAAACTGTTTTTT
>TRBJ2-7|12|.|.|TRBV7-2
CASSRESMSQYF
TGTGCCAGCAGCAGAGAGTCGATGTCCCAGTACTTC